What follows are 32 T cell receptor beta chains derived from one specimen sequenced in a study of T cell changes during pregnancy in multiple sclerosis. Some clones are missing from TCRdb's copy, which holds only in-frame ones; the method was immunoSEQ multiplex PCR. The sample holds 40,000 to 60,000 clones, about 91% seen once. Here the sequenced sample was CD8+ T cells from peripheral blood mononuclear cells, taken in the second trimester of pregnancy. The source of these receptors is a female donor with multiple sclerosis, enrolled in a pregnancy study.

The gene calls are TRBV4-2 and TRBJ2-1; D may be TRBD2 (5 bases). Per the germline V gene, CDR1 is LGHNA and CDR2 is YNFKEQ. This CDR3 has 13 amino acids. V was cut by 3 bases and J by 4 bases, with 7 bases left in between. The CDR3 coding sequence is TGTGCCAGCAGCCAGGACTCTTACAATGAGCAGTTCTTC. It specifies CASSQDSYNEQFF.

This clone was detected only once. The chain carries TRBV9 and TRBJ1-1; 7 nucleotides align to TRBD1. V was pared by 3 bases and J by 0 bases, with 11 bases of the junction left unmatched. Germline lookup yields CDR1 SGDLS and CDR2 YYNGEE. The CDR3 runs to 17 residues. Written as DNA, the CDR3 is TGTGCCAGCAGCGCCCTCAACCAGGGACAGATGAACACTGAAGCTTTCTTT. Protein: CASSALNQGQMNTEAFF.

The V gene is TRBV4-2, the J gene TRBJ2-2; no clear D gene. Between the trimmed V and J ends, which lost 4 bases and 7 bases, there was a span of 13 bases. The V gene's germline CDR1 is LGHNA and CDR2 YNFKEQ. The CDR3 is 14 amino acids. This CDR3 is CASSLKTGGGELFF. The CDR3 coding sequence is TGTGCCAGCAGCCTAAAAACCGGTGGCGGGGAGCTGTTTTTT.

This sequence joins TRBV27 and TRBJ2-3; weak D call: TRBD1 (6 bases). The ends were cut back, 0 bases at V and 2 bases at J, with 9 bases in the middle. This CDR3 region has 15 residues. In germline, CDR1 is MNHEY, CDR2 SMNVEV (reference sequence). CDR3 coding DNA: TGTGCCAGCAGTTTATCGGCAGGGGCCACAGATACGCAGTATTTT. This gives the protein CASSLSAGATDTQYF.

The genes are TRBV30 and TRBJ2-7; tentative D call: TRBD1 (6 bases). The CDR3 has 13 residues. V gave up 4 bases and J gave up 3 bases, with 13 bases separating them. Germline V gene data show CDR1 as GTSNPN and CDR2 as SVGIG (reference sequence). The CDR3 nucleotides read TGTGCCTGGACCTCCTGGGACAACTACGAGCAGTACTTC. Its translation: CAWTSWDNYEQYF.

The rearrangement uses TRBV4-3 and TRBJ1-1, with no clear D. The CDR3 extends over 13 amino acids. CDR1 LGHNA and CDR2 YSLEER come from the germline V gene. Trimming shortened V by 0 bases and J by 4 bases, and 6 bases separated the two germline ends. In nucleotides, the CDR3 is TGCGCCAGCAGCCAAGATCATTCCACTGAAGCTTTCTTT. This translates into CASSQDHSTEAFF.

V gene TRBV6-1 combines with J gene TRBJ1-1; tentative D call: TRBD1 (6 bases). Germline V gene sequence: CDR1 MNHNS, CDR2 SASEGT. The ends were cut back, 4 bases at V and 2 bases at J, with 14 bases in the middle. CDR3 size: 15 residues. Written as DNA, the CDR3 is TGTGCCAGCAGTGCGAACAGGGCACTCAACACTGAAGCTTTCTTT. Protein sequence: CASSANRALNTEAFF.

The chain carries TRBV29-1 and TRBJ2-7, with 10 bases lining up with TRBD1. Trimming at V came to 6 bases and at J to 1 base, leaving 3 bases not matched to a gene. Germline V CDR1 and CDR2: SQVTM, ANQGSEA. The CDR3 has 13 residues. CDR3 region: CSVRDRGSYEQYF. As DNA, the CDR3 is TGCAGCGTCCGGGACAGGGGTTCCTACGAGCAGTACTTC.

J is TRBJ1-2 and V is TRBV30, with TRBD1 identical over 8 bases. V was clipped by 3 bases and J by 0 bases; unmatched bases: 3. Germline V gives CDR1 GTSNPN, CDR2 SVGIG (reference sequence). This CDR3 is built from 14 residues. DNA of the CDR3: TGTGCCTGGAGCTTACAGGGGGCTAACTATGGCTACACCTTC. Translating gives CAWSLQGANYGYTF.

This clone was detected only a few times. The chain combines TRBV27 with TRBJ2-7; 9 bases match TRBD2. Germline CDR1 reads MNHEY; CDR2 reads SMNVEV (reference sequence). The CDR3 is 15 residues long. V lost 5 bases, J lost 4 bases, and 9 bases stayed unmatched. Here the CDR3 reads CASSGGGGATYEQYF. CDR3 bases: TGTGCCAGCAGTGGAGGCGGGGGGGCGACGTACGAGCAGTACTTC.

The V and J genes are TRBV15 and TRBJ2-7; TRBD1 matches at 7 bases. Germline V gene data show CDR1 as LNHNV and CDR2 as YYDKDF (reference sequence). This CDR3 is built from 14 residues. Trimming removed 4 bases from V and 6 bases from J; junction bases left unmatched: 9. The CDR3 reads CATSTGQVRGEQYF. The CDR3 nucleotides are TGTGCCACCAGCACCGGACAGGTCCGTGGCGAGCAGTACTTC.

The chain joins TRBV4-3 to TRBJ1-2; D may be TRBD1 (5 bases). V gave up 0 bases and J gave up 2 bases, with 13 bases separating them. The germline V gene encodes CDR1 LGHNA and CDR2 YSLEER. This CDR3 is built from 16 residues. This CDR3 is CASSQDARDRNYGYTF. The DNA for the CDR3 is TGCGCCAGCAGCCAAGATGCCAGGGATCGGAACTATGGCTACACCTTC.

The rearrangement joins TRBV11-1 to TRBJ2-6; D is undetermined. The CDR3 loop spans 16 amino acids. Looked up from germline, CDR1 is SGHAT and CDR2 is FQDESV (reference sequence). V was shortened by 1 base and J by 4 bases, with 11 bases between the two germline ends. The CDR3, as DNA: TGTGCCAGCAGCTTAGATCACAGCTCCGGGGCCAACGTCCTGACTTTC. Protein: CASSLDHSSGANVLTF.

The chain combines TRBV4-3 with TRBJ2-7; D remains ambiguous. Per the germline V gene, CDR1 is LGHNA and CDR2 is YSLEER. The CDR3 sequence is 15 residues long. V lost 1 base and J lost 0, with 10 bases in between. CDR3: CASSQAAGSSYEQYF. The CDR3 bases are TGCGCCAGCAGCCAAGCTGCAGGCAGCTCCTACGAGCAGTACTTC.

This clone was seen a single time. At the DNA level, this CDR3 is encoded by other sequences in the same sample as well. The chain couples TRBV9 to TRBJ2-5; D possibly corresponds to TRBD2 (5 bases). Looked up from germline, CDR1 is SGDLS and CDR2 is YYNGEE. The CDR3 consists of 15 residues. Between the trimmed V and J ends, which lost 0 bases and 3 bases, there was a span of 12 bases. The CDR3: CASSVAPGLEETQYF. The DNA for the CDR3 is TGTGCCAGCAGCGTAGCCCCAGGACTGGAAGAGACCCAGTACTTC.

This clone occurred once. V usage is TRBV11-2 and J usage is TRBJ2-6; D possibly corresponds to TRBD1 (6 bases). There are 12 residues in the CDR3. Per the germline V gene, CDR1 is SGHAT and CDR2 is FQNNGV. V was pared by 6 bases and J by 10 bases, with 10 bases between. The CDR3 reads CASSLGQNVLTF. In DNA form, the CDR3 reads TGTGCCAGCAGTCTAGGACAGAACGTCCTGACTTTC.

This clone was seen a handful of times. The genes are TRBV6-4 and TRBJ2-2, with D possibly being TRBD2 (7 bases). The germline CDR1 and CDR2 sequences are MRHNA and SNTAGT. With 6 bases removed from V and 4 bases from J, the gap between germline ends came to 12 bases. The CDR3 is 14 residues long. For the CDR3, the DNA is TGTGCCAGCAGCGCGGGGGCCGGCACCGGGGAGCTGTTTTTT. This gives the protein CASSAGAGTGELFF.

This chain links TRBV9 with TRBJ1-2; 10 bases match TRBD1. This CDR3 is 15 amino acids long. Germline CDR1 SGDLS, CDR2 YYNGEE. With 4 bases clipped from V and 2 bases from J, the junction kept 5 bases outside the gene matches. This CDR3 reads CASSKGTGENYGYTF. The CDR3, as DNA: TGTGCCAGCAGCAAAGGGACAGGGGAGAACTATGGCTACACCTTC.

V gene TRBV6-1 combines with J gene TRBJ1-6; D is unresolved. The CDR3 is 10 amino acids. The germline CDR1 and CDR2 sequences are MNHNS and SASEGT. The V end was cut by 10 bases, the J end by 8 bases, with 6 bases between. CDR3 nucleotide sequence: TGTGCCACGGAGTATTCACCCCTCCACTTT. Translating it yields CATEYSPLHF.

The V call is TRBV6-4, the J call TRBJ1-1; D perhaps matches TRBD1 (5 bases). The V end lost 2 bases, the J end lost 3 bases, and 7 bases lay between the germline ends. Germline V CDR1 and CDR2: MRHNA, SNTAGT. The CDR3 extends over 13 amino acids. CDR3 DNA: TGTGCCAGCAGTGACACAGGAGACACTGAAGCTTTCTTT. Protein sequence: CASSDTGDTEAFF.

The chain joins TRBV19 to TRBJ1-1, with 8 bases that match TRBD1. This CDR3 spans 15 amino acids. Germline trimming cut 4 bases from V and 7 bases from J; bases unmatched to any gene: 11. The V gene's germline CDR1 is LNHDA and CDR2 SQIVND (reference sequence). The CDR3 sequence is CASSTRGQEGFEAFF. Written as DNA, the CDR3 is TGTGCCAGTAGTACCAGGGGGCAGGAGGGCTTTGAAGCTTTCTTT.

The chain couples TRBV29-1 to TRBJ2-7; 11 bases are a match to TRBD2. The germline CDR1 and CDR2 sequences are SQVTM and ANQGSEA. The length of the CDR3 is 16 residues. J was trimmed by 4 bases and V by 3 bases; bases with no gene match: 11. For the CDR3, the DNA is TGCAGCGTTGAGGGGGTAGCTAGCGGGGGGACTTACGAGCAGTACTTC. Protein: CSVEGVASGGTYEQYF.

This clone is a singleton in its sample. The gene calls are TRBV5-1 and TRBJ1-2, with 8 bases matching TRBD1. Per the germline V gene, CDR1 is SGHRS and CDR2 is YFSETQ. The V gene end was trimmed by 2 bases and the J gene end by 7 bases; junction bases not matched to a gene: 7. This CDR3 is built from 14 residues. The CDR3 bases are TGCGCCAGCAGCTTTAGGGGACAGGAACTTGGCTACACCTTC. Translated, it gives CASSFRGQELGYTF.

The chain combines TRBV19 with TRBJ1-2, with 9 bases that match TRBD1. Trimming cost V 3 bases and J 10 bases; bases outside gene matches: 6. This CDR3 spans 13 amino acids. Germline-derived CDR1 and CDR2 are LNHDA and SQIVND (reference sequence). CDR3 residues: CASSIGQGSDYTF. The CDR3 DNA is TGTGCCAGTAGTATCGGACAGGGGAGCGACTACACCTTC.

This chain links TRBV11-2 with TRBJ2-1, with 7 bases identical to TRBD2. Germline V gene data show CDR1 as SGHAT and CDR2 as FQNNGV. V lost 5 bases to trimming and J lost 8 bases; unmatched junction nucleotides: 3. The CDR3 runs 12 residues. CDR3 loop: CASSRAGDEQFF. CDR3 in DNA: TGTGCCAGCAGCCGGGCGGGGGATGAGCAGTTCTTC.

CDR3 DNA: TGTGCCAGCCAGGGACAGGGGGCGTCCTATGGCTACACCTTC. This encodes CASQGQGASYGYTF. The chain is built from TRBV25-1 and TRBJ1-2; 12 bases map to TRBD1. V shed 8 bases, J shed 4 bases, and the junction held 5 bases outside the gene matches. Germline CDR1 is MGHDK and CDR2 is SYGVNS. There are 14 residues in the CDR3.

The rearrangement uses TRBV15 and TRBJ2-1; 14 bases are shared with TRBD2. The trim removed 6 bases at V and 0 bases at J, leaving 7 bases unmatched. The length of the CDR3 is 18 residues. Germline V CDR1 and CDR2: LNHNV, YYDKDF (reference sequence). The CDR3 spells CATSDRLAGGLSYNEQFF. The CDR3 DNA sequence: TGTGCCACCAGTGACCGACTAGCGGGGGGGCTCTCCTACAATGAGCAGTTCTTC.

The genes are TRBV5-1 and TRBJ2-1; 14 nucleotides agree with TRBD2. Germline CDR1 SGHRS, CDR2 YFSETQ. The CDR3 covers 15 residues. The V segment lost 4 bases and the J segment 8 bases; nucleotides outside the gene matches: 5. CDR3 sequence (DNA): TGCGCCAGCAGCCCCGGGACTAGCGGGGGTGATGAGCAGTTCTTC. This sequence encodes CASSPGTSGGDEQFF.

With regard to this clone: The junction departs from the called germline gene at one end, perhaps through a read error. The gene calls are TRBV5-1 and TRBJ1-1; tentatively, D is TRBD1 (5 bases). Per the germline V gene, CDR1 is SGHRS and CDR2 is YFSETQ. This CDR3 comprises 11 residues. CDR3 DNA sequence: TGCGCCAGCAGCTTAGGGACTGCGGCTCAGTTT. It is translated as CASSLGTAAQF.

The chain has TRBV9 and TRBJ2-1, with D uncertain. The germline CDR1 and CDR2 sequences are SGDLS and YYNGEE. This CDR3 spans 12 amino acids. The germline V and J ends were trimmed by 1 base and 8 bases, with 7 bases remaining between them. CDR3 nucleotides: TGTGCCAGCAGCGTACGACGGGATGAGCAGTTCTTC. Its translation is CASSVRRDEQFF.

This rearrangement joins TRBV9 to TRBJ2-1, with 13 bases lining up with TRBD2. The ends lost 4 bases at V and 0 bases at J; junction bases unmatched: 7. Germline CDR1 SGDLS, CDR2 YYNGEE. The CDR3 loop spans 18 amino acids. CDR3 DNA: TGTGCCAGCAGCCCCCGGACTAGCGGGGGTAGCTCCTACAATGAGCAGTTCTTC. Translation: CASSPRTSGGSSYNEQFF.

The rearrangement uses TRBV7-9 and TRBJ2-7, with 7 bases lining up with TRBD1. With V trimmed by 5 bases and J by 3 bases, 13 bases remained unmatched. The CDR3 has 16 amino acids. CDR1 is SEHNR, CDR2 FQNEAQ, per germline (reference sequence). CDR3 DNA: TGTGCCAGCAGCCCGATCGGGACAGCGATTGTCTACGAGCAGTACTTC. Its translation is CASSPIGTAIVYEQYF.